This T cell receptor beta chain emerged from a study of shared clonotypes between healthy human individuals. Overall study context: Samples came from two female and three male donors aged 18 to 49.

Only in-frame clones appear in the TCRdb table, and some are missing; sequencing was by immunoSEQ multiplex PCR. The sample records millions of clones, approximately 94% being singletons. It was into CD45RA+ naive and CD45RA-negative memory subsets that the CD4+ cells were split. Germline lookup yields CDR1 KGHSH and CDR2 LQKENI. This CDR3 is 13 amino acids long. V was trimmed by 4 bases and J by 4 bases, leaving 8 bases between them. Material for sequencing was naive CD4+ T cells sorted from blood. The subset was: CD45RA+ positively selected. The chain is built from TRBV18 and TRBJ1-5; D gene unclear. This clonotype was sampled from a man between 18 and 29 years old in good health. CDR3 residues: CASSRVPNQPQHF. The CDR3 coding sequence is TGTGCCAGCTCACGGGTCCCAAATCAGCCCCAGCATTTT.